Listed here are 19 T cell receptor beta chains from one sample, sequenced in a study of regulatory T cells in long-lasting Graves disease. The time point was: newly diagnosed GD, antithyroid drugs for less than 3 months. The TCR library was prepared using RNA isolated from PBMCs. Construction of TCR beta libraries relied on iRepertoire HTBI primers and on Arm-PCR targeting CDR3 regions. TCRdb re-called the multiplex PCR reads through MiXCR, storing one row per CDR3 protein. In the table there are approximately 400,000 distinct CDR3 sequences, about 15% of which are singletons. These data were also filed under a second study, of T cells in Graves' hyperthyroidism and ophthalmopathy.

The starting material was peripheral blood mononuclear cells (PBMCs), obtained at new diagnosis, from a patient treated with antithyroid drugs. These receptors came from a woman in her forties with Graves disease.

This clonotype occurred a few times. V is TRBV25-1 and J is TRBJ2-7; D gene unclear. The CDR3 has 13 amino acids. Trimming shortened V by 4 bases and J by 7 bases, and 14 bases separated the two germline ends. Germline-derived CDR1 and CDR2 are MGHDK and SYGVNS. Here the CDR3 reads CASSVAGLEEQYF. CDR3 in DNA: TGTGCCAGCAGTGTTGCAGGTTTGGAGGAGCAGTACTTC.

This clonotype was detected once. It may be a read error: a sequence one base away is much more abundant. Here the CDR3 omits its conserved ending phenylalanine or tryptophan, so a read error is the likely source. V is TRBV11-1 and J is TRBJ2-7; D is undetermined. Germline V gene data show CDR1 as SGHAT and CDR2 as FQDESV (reference sequence). There are 13 residues in the CDR3. Trimming pared 1 base from V and 7 bases from J, leaving 11 bases between. CDR3 amino acids: CASSLGTAREQYL. The CDR3 DNA is TGTGCCAGCAGCTTAGGGACCGCTCGGGAGCAGTACCTC.

Written as DNA, the CDR3 is TGTGCCTGGAACCCCCCAAGGGAATTGAACACTGAAGCTTTCTTT. Its translation: CAWNPPRELNTEAFF. This sequence joins TRBV30 and TRBJ1-1; D remains ambiguous. V dropped 4 bases and J dropped 0 bases, with 15 bases sitting between them. Germline CDR1 and CDR2: GTSNPN and SVGIG (reference sequence). The CDR3 consists of 15 residues.

This clonotype was picked up many times. The CDR3 coding sequence is TGTGCCAGCAGTTACAACCTGGGACAGCGGAATGAGCAGTTCTTC. This codes for CASSYNLGQRNEQFF. The chain combines TRBV6-2 or TRBV6-3 with TRBJ2-1, with 7 bases matching TRBD1. Germline CDR1 is MNHEY and CDR2 is SVGEGT. The V segment lost 2 bases and the J segment 7 bases; nucleotides outside the gene matches: 8. The CDR3 sequence is 15 residues long.

This clonotype has a count of ten or more. The CDR3 is CASSRTGRTYEQYF. DNA for the CDR3: TGTGCCAGCAGTCGGACGGGACGGACCTACGAGCAGTACTTC. The J gene is TRBJ2-7, the V gene TRBV6-1; D possibly uses TRBD1 or TRBD2 (5 bases each). The V end lost 5 bases, the J end lost 2 bases, and 13 bases lay between the germline ends. In germline, CDR1 is MNHNS, CDR2 SASEGT. There are 14 residues in the CDR3.

In regard to this clonotype: One base away lies a much larger clone, so this may be a sequencing read error. The chain carries TRBV7-8 and TRBJ2-7, with D possibly being TRBD2 (5 bases). CDR3 size: 12 residues. Per germline, CDR1 SGHVS and CDR2 FQNEAQ. The CDR3 sequence is CAGSLTGDEQYF. For the CDR3, the DNA is TGTGCCGGCAGCTTAACCGGGGACGAGCAGTACTTC.

This clonotype has at least ten counts. This chain uses TRBV27 with TRBJ2-7; TRBD2 matches at 12 bases. The CDR3 extends over 16 amino acids. Trimming took 2 bases from V and 4 from J; bases not matched to a gene: 6. The V gene's germline CDR1 is MNHEY and CDR2 SMNVEV (reference sequence). This CDR3 reads CASSLTGTSGYYEQYF. The CDR3 coding sequence is TGTGCCAGCAGTTTAACAGGGACTAGCGGGTATTACGAGCAGTACTTC.

The CDR3 is CASSFGPPGAHGYTF. The CDR3 DNA reads TGTGCCAGCAGCTTCGGTCCCCCGGGGGCGCACGGCTACACCTTC. V usage is TRBV7-9 and J usage is TRBJ1-2; a possible D gene is TRBD1 (6 bases). The V and J ends lost 3 bases and 8 bases respectively, with 19 bases between them. From germline, CDR1 is SEHNR and CDR2 FQNEAQ (reference sequence). This CDR3 is 15 amino acids long. The complete variable domain, with remaining parts taken from reference TRBV7-9 and TRBJ1-2, reads DTGVSQNPRHKITKRGQNVTFRCDPISEHNRLYWYRQTLGQGPEFLTYFQNEAQLEKSRLLSDRFSAERPKGSFSTLEIQRTEQGDSAMYLCASSFGPPGAHGYTFGSGTRLTVV.

This clonotype has ten or more counts. The chain couples TRBV18 to TRBJ1-2; unclear D gene. The CDR3 is made up of 14 amino acids. The germline gives CDR1 KGHSH, CDR2 LQKENI. Trimming pared 3 bases from V and 3 bases from J, leaving 11 bases between. The CDR3 region is CASSPTEIDYGYTF. The DNA of the CDR3 is TGTGCCAGCTCACCGACGGAGATTGACTATGGCTACACCTTC.

This clonotype appeared a few times. The rearrangement joins TRBV20-1 to TRBJ2-7, with D unresolved. The germline V gene encodes CDR1 DFQATT and CDR2 SNEGSKA (reference sequence). The CDR3 is 13 residues long. V gave up 2 bases and J gave up 0 bases, with 8 bases separating them. The CDR3 is CSARPYSSYEQYF. CDR3 sequence (DNA): TGCAGTGCTAGACCATATAGCTCCTACGAGCAGTACTTC.

Many counts were recorded for this clonotype. The rearrangement joins TRBV28 to TRBJ2-7; 8 nucleotides align to TRBD2. Losses at the gene ends were 1 base for V and 6 bases for J; bases not matched to a gene: 20. This CDR3 has 19 residues. Germline CDR1 reads MDHEN; CDR2 reads SYDVKM. The CDR3 region is CASSLSFERESRYPSEQYF. The CDR3, as DNA: TGTGCCAGCAGTTTATCTTTTGAGCGGGAGTCCCGCTACCCTTCCGAGCAGTACTTC. Full variable domain (rest looked up from reference TRBV28 and TRBJ2-7): DVKVTQSSRYLVKRTGEKVFLECVQDMDHENMFWYRQDPGLGLRLIYFSYDVKMKEKGDIPEGYSVSREKKERFSLILESASTNQTSMYLCASSLSFERESRYPSEQYFGPGTRLTVT.

This clonotype is a singleton in its sample. V usage is TRBV28 and J usage is TRBJ2-7; the D gene is possibly TRBD1 (6 bases). This CDR3 region has 14 residues. The V gene's germline CDR1 is MDHEN and CDR2 SYDVKM. Deletions cut 9 bases from V and 2 bases from J, with 17 bases between. The CDR3 reads CASSGTKSAYEQYF. CDR3 DNA: TGTGCCAGTTCCGGGACAAAAAGCGCCTACGAGCAGTACTTC.

At least ten counts were recorded for this clonotype. V and J are TRBV7-2 and TRBJ2-1; D gene uncertain. CDR1 is SGHTA, CDR2 FQGNSA, per germline. V gave up 6 bases and J gave up 6 bases, with 15 bases separating them. CDR3 length equals 14 residues. For the CDR3, the DNA is TGTGCCAGCAGATCCCCCCGAGTGCGCAATGAGCAGTTCTTC. Translation gives CASRSPRVRNEQFF.

There are many counts of this clonotype. The rearrangement joins TRBV20-1 to TRBJ2-7; D is uncertain. Per the germline V gene, CDR1 is DFQATT and CDR2 is SNEGSKA (reference sequence). The CDR3 loop spans 13 amino acids. Trimming shortened V by 1 base and J by 7 bases, and 14 bases separated the two germline ends. CDR3 coding DNA: TGCAGTGCTAGAGTAGTGGCCCGGCGGGAGCAGTACTTC. Amino acid sequence: CSARVVARREQYF.

At least ten counts were recorded for this clonotype. This chain connects TRBV19 to TRBJ1-2; D ambiguous. The CDR3 covers 13 residues. Germline CDR1 reads LNHDA; CDR2 reads SQIVND (reference sequence). With 6 bases removed from V and 0 bases from J, the gap between germline ends came to 8 bases. The CDR3 region is CASSDTANYGYTF. In DNA form, the CDR3 reads TGTGCCAGTAGCGATACAGCTAACTATGGCTACACCTTC.

This clonotype was seen repeatedly, ten times or more. This chain connects TRBV12-3 or TRBV12-4 to TRBJ2-2; D is undetermined. V dropped 6 bases and J dropped 3 bases, with 5 bases sitting between them. The CDR3 sequence is 12 residues long. For the CDR3, the DNA is TGTGCCAGCAGCTTGGACACCGGGGAGCTGTTTTTT. Residues: CASSLDTGELFF.

This clonotype was seen repeatedly, ten times or more. The chain couples TRBV11-3 to TRBJ1-1; no definite D call. This CDR3 contains 17 residues. V shed 2 bases and J shed 0 bases, with 16 bases lying between them. Germline V CDR1 and CDR2: SGHNT, YENEEA. The CDR3 sequence: CASSLFPGRNMNTEAFF. As DNA, the CDR3 is TGTGCCAGCAGCTTATTCCCCGGGCGAAACATGAACACTGAAGCTTTCTTT.

In this sample, this clonotype turned up many times. The chain employs TRBV7-8 and TRBJ2-1; 9 bases match TRBD2. J lost 2 bases, V lost 5 bases, and 16 bases had no gene match. Germline loops: CDR1 SGHVS, CDR2 FQNEAQ. The CDR3 extends over 19 amino acids. The CDR3 DNA follows: TGTGCCAGCAGCGGGACTCGGGACACCGGGACTAGCCCCTACAATGAGCAGTTCTTC. It translates to CASSGTRDTGTSPYNEQFF.

The chain combines TRBV6-1 with TRBJ1-5; possible D gene TRBD1, 5 bases. Germline lookup yields CDR1 MNHNS and CDR2 SASEGT. This CDR3 comprises 14 residues. With 6 bases removed from V and 4 bases from J, the gap between germline ends came to 13 bases. Written as DNA, the CDR3 is TGTGCCAGCAGAGAGGGCCAGGGAAATCAGCCCCAGCATTTT. Translating it yields CASREGQGNQPQHF.